This entry is about one T cell receptor (beta chain). This record comes from a study of regulatory T cells in long-lasting Graves disease. Regarding time point: persistent/refractory GD, antithyroid drugs over 5 years with positive TRAb. Preparation of the TCR library used RNA extracted from PBMCs. Graves' disease diagnosis relied on American Thyroid Association guidelines. Construction of the TCR beta libraries employed iRepertoire HTBI primers in conjunction with Arm-PCR of CDR3 regions. TCRdb fed the multiplex PCR reads into MiXCR, producing one record per CDR3 protein. The sample records 700,000 or so distinct CDR3 sequences, about 32% being singletons. This sequence originates from a female donor with Graves disease. Material: peripheral blood mononuclear cells (PBMCs), obtained when the disease was refractory, from a patient treated with antithyroid drugs.

The CDR3 nucleotides are TGCGCCAGCTCCAGAAACCGACCTAATGAAAAACTGTTTTTT. Protein: CASSRNRPNEKLFF. The rearrangement joins TRBV5-1 to TRBJ1-4; D unclear. Trimming took 7 bases from V and 3 from J, leaving 13 bases between them. Germline lookup yields CDR1 SGHRS and CDR2 YFSETQ. The CDR3 has 14 residues.